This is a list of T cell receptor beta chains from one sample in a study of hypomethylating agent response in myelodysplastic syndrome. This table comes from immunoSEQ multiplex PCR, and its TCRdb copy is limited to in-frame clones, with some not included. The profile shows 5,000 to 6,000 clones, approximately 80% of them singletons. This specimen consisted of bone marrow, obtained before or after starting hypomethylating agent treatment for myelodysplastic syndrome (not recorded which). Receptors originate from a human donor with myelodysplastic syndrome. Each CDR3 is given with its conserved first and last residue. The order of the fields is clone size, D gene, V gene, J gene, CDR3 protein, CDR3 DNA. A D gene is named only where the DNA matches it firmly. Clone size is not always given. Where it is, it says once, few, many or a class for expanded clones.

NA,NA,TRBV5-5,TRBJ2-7,CASSPEQVFYEQYF,TGTGCCAGCAGCCCCGAACAGGTCTTCTACGAGCAGTACTTC
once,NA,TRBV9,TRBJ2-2,CASSVGAGSVTGELFF,TGTGCCAGCAGCGTAGGGGCGGGGAGCGTCACCGGGGAGCTGTTTTTT
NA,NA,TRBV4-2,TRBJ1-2,CASSQDSAFYTF,TGTGCCAGCAGCCAAGATTCAGCCTTCTACACCTTC
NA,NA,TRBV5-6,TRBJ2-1,CASSFLSYNEQFF,TGTGCCAGCAGCTTCTTGTCCTACAATGAGCAGTTCTTC
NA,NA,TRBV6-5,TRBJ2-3,CASRLALATDTQYF,TGTGCCAGCAGGCTAGCTCTCGCCACAGATACGCAGTATTTT
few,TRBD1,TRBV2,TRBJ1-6,CASRETGYNSPLHF,TGTGCCAGCAGAGAGACAGGGTATAATTCACCCCTCCACTTT
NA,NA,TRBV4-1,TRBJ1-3,CASSQSGQVGNTIYF,TGCGCCAGCAGCCAATCGGGCCAGGTGGGAAACACCATATATTTT
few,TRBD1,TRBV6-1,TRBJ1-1,CASSYDRGRYTEAFF,TGTGCCAGCAGCTACGACAGGGGGAGGTATACTGAAGCTTTCTTT
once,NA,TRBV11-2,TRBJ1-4,CASSPGGGTSNEKLFF,TGTGCCAGCAGCCCCGGCGGGGGTACTTCTAATGAAAAACTGTTTTTT
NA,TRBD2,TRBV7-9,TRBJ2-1,CASSLGLRGASYNEQFF,TGTGCCAGCAGCTTAGGGTTGCGGGGGGCATCCTACAATGAGCAGTTCTTC
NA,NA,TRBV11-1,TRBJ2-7,CASSFSPVSYEQYF,TGTGCCAGCAGCTTCTCCCCCGTATCCTACGAGCAGTACTTC
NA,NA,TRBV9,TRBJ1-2,CASSVPRSGAGDGYTF,TGTGCCAGCAGCGTACCCCGATCGGGAGCAGGGGATGGCTACACCTTC
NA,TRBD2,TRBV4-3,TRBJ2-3,CASSQEAGGADTQYF,TGCGCCAGCAGCCAAGAGGCTGGGGGGGCAGATACGCAGTATTTT
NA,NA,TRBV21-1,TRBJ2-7,CASSSHGEYEQYF,TGTGCCAGCAGCTCTCACGGGGAATACGAGCAGTACTTC
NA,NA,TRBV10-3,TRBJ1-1,CAISGPGITEAFF,TGTGCCATCAGTGGCCCAGGGATCACTGAAGCTTTCTTT
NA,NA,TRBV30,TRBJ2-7,CAPGISYEQYF,TGTGCCCCAGGGATCTCCTACGAGCAGTACTTC
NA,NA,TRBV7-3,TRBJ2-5,CASSLKVNDGKTQYF,TGTGCCAGCAGCTTAAAAGTTAACGATGGGAAGACCCAGTACTTC
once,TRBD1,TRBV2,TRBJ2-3,CASIEQGPTDTQYF,TGTGCCAGCATAGAACAGGGGCCCACAGATACGCAGTATTTT
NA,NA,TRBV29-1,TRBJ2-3,CSVEGVRWSTQYF,TGCAGCGTTGAAGGGGTCCGGTGGTCTACGCAGTATTTT
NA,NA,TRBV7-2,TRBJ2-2,CASSSGSTGELFF,TGTGCCAGCAGCTCCGGCAGCACCGGGGAGCTGTTTTTT
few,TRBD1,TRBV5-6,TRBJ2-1,CASSLGDRGYNEQFF,TGTGCCAGCAGCTTGGGGGACAGGGGCTACAATGAGCAGTTCTTC
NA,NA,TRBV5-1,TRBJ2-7,CASSFTRTWGSYEQYF,TGCGCCAGCAGCTTCACCCGGACCTGGGGCTCCTACGAGCAGTACTTC
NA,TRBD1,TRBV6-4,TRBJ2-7,CASRPGQGRGEQYF,TGTGCCAGCAGACCCGGACAGGGGAGAGGGGAGCAGTACTTC
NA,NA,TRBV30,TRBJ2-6,CAWSVHRGQVFSGANVLTF,TGTGCCTGGAGTGTACACCGGGGGCAGGTTTTCTCTGGGGCCAACGTCCTGACTTTC
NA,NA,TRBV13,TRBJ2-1,CASSSLIAAEQFF,TGTGCCAGCAGCTCACTCATAGCGGCGGAGCAGTTCTTC
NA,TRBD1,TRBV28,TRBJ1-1,CASSSGQLNTEAFF,TGTGCCAGCAGTTCGGGACAGTTGAACACTGAAGCTTTCTTT
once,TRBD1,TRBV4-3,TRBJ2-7,CASSQDGTGAGEQYF,TGCGCCAGCAGCCAAGATGGGACAGGGGCGGGTGAGCAGTACTTC
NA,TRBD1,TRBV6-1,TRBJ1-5,CASSEGQGRYNQPQHF,TGTGCCAGCAGTGAGGGACAGGGAAGGTATAATCAGCCCCAGCATTTT
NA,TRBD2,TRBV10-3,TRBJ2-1,CATTSGGEEQFF,TGTGCCACCACTAGCGGGGGGGAAGAGCAGTTCTTC
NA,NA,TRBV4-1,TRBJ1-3,CASSLEDGSGNTIYF,TGCGCCAGCAGCCTAGAAGACGGTTCTGGAAACACCATATATTTT
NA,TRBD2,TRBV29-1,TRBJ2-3,CSVVETLLAGGTTDTQYF,TGCAGCGTTGTGGAGACTCTCCTAGCGGGGGGGACCACAGATACGCAGTATTTT
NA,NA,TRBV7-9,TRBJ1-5,CASSLGSLRLGEPQHF,TGTGCCAGCAGCTTAGGGTCCCTCCGACTTGGGGAGCCCCAGCATTTT
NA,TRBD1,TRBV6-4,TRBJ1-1,CASSDRDRGLPEAFF,TGTGCCAGCAGCGACCGGGACAGGGGGCTTCCTGAAGCTTTCTTT
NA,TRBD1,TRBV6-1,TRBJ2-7,CASSPGQVFSEQYF,TGTGCCAGCAGTCCGGGACAGGTTTTTTCCGAGCAGTACTTC
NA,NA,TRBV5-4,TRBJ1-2,CASSGWAAGPVYGYTF,TGTGCCAGCAGCGGGTGGGCTGCGGGGCCGGTCTATGGCTACACCTTC
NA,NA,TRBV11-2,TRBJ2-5,CASSVQETQYF,TGTGCCAGCAGCGTACAAGAGACCCAGTACTTC
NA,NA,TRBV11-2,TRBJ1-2,CASSLIKQSGRGGGYTF,TGTGCCAGCAGCTTAATTAAACAATCGGGCCGCGGGGGGGGCTACACCTTC
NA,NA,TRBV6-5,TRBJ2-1,CASSYQGRTIEQFF,TGTGCCAGCAGTTACCAGGGTCGGACAATTGAGCAGTTCTTC
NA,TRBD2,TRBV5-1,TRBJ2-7,CASSSIAGGPSVEQYF,TGCGCCAGCAGTTCAATAGCGGGGGGCCCCTCCGTGGAGCAGTACTTC
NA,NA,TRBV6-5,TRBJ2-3,CASSYRGLSTDTQYF,TGTGCCAGCAGTTATCGGGGACTTAGCACAGATACGCAGTATTTT
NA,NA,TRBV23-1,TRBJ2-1,CASSQYEGEDNNEQFF,TGCGCCAGCAGTCAATATGAGGGGGAAGACAACAATGAGCAGTTCTTC
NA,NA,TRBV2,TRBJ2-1,CASSLTRYEQFF,TGTGCCAGCAGTCTTACAAGGTATGAGCAGTTCTTC
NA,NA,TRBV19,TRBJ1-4,CASSALRGGNEKLFF,TGTGCCAGTAGTGCCCTGAGGGGGGGGAATGAAAAACTGTTTTTT
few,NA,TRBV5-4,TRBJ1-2,CASSLEPLGYGYTF,TGTGCCAGCAGCTTGGAGCCGTTGGGCTATGGCTACACCTTC
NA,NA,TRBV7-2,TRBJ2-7,CASSRLGLANYEQYF,TGTGCCAGCAGCCGACTGGGGCTAGCAAACTACGAGCAGTACTTC
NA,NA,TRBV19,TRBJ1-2,CASSIDPGRIYGYTF,TGTGCCAGTAGTATAGACCCGGGACGGATTTATGGCTACACCTTC
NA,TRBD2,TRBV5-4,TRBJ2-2,CASNPGGHTGELFF,TGTGCCAGCAATCCGGGGGGGCACACCGGGGAGCTGTTTTTT
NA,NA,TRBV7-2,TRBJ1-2,CASSERTTAYGYTF,TGTGCCAGCAGCGAACGGACGACTGCATATGGCTACACCTTC
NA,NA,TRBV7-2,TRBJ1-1,CASSLWSSAFF,TGTGCCAGCAGCTTATGGTCCTCGGCTTTCTTT
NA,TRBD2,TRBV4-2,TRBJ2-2,CASSQEASTRGVGELFF,TGTGCCAGCAGCCAAGAGGCCTCGACCCGGGGGGTCGGGGAGCTGTTTTTT
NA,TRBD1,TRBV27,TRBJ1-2,CASSPQGPYGYTF,TGTGCCAGCAGCCCACAGGGGCCCTATGGCTACACCTTC
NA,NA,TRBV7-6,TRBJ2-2,CASSPGTRSRTGELFF,TGTGCCAGCAGCCCTGGGACGCGGTCGAGGACCGGGGAGCTGTTTTTT
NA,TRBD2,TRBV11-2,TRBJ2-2,CASSLDHPRAGGENTGELFF,TGTGCCAGCAGCTTAGATCATCCTAGAGCGGGGGGGGAGAACACCGGGGAGCTGTTTTTT